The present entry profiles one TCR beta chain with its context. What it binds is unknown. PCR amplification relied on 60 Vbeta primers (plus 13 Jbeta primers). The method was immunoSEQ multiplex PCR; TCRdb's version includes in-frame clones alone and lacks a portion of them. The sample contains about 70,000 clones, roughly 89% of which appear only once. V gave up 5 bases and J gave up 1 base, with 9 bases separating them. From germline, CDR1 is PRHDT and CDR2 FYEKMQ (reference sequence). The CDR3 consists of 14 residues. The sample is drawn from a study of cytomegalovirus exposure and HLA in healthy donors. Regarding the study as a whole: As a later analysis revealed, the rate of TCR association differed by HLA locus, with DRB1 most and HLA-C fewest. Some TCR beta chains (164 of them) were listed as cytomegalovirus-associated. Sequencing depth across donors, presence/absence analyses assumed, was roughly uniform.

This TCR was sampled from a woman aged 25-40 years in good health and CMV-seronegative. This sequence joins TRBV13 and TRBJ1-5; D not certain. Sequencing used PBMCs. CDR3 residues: CASSPWHSNQPQHF. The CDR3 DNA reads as TGTGCCAGCAGCCCATGGCACAGCAATCAGCCCCAGCATTTT. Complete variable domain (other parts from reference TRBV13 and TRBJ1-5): AAGVIQSPRHLIKEKRETATLKCYPIPRHDTVYWYQQGPGQDPQFLISFYEKMQSDKGSIPDRFSAQQFSDYHSELNMSSLELGDSALYFCASSPWHSNQPQHFGDGTRLSIL.